The clone carrying this TCR beta chain was counted a few times. This CDR3 comprises 15 residues. This entry is derived from a study of blood T cells in healthy people across ages. Together with a sample-barcoded 5' primer, a J-beta primer mix was included in a second PCR lasting roughly 7 to 11 cycles. MiXCR was run by TCRdb on the 5' RACE reads, yielding one entry per CDR3 protein. The sample shows about 760,000 distinct CDR3 sequences, roughly 25% of them seen only once. This sample also belongs to another study, concerning T cells of mothers and their children.

The sample was blood. The sequence was obtained from a boy aged 5-17 years in good health. The gene calls are TRBV21-1 and TRBJ1-4; the table's D call, TRBD1, has no DNA check behind it. TRBV21-1 is reported as a pseudogene. The CDR3 protein is CASSKPGPGFEKLFF. The CDR3 coding sequence is TGTGCCAGCAGCAAGCCGGGACCGGGGTTTGAAAAACTGTTTTTT.